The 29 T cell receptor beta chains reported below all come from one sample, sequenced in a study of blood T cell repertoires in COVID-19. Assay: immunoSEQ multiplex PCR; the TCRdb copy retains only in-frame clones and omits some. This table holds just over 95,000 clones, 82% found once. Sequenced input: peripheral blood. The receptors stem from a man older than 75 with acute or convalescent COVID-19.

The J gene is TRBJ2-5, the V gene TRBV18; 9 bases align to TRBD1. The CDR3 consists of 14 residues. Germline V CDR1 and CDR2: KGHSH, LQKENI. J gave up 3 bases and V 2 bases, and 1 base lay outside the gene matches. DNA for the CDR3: TGTGCCAGCTCACCAGGGACAGGGAAAGAGACCCAGTACTTC. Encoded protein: CASSPGTGKETQYF.

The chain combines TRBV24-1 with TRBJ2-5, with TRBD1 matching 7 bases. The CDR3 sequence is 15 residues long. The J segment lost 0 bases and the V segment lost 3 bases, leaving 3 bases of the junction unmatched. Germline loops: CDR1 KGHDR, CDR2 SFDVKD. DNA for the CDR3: TGTGCCACCAGTGATCCGGACAGGTACCAAGAGACCCAGTACTTC. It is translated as CATSDPDRYQETQYF.

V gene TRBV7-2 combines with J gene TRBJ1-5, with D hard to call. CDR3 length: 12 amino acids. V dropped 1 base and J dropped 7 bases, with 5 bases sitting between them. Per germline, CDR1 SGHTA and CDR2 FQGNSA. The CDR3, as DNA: TGTGCCAGCAGCTTAGACTCCCAGCCCCAGCATTTT. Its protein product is CASSLDSQPQHF.

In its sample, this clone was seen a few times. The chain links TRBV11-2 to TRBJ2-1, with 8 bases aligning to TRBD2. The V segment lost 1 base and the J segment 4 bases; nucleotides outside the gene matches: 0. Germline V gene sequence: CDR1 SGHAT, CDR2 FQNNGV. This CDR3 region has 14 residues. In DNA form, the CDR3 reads TGTGCCAGCAGCTTAGTAGCGGGGTACAATGAGCAGTTCTTC. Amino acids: CASSLVAGYNEQFF.

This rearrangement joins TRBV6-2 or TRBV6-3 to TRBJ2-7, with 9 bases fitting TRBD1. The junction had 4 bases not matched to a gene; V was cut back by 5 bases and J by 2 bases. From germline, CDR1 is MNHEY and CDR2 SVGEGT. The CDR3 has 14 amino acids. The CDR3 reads CASSPRDRAYEQYF. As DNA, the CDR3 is TGTGCCAGCAGTCCCCGGGACAGGGCCTACGAGCAGTACTTC.

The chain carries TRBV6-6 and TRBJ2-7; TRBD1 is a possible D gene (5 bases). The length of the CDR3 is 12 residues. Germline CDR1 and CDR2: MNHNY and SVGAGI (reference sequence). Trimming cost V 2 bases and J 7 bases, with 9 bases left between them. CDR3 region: CASSYHDSEQYF. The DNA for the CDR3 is TGTGCCAGCAGTTACCACGACAGTGAGCAGTACTTC.

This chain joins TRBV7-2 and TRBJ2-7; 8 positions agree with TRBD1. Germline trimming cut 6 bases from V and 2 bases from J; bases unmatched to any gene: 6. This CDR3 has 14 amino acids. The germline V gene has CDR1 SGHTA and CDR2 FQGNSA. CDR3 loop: CASRTGQGPYEQYF. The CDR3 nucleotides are TGTGCCAGCAGAACCGGACAGGGACCCTACGAGCAGTACTTC.

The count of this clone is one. The CDR3 DNA follows: TGCGCCAGCAGCTTGGCCACGGGGGAGGAGACCCAGTACTTC. Its protein is CASSLATGEETQYF. The chain has TRBV5-1 and TRBJ2-5; a possible D gene is TRBD2 (6 bases). In germline, CDR1 is SGHRS, CDR2 YFSETQ. The CDR3 loop spans 14 amino acids. The V end was cut by 0 bases, the J end by 5 bases, with 11 bases between.

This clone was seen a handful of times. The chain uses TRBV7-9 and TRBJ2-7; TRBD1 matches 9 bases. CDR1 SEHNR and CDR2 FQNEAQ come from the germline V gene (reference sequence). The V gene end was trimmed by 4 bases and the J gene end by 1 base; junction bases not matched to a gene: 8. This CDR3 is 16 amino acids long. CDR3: CASSSGQGDGSYEQYF. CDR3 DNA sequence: TGTGCCAGCAGCTCGGGACAGGGAGATGGTTCCTACGAGCAGTACTTC. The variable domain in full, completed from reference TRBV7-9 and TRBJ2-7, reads DTGVSQNPRHKITKRGQNVTFRCDPISEHNRLYWYRQTLGQGPEFLTYFQNEAQLEKSRLLSDRFSAERPKGSFSTLEIQRTEQGDSAMYLCASSSGQGDGSYEQYFGPGTRLTVT.

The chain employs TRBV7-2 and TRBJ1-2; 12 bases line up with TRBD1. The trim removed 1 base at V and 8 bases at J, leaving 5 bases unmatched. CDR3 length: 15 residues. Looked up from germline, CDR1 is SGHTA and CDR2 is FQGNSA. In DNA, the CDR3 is TGTGCCAGCAGCTTAGTTAGGGGACAGGGGGCGGGCTACACCTTC. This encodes CASSLVRGQGAGYTF.

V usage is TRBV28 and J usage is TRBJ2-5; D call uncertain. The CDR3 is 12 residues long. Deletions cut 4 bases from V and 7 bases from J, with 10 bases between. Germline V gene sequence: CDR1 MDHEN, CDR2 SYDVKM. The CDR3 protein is CASSSRSGTQYF. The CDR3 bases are TGTGCCAGCAGTTCTAGATCGGGGACCCAGTACTTC.

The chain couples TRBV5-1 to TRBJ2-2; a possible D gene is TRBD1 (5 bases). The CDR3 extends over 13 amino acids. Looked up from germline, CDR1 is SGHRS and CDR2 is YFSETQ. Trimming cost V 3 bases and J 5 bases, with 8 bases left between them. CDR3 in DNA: TGCGCCAGCAGCTCCGACAGTACCGGGGAGCTGTTTTTT. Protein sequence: CASSSDSTGELFF.

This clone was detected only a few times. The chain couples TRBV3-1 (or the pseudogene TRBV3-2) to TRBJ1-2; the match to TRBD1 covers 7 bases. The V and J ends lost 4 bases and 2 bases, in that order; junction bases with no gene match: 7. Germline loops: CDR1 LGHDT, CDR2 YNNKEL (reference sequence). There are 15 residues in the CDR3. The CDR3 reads CASSLKGAPNYGYTF. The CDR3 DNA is TGTGCCAGCAGCCTAAAGGGGGCACCCAACTATGGCTACACCTTC.

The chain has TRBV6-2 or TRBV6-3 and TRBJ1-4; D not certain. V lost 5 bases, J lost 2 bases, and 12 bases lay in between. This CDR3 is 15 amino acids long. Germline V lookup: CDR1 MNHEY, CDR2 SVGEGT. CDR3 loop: CASSTSFGTNEKLFF. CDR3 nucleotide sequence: TGTGCCAGCAGTACGAGCTTCGGGACTAATGAAAAACTGTTTTTT.

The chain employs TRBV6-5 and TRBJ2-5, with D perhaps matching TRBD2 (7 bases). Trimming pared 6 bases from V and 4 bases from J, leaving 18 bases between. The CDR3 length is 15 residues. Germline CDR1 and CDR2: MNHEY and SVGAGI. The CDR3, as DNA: TGTGCCAGCAGGGACAGTGGAGGGGGGGGAGAGACCCAGTACTTC. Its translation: CASRDSGGGGETQYF.

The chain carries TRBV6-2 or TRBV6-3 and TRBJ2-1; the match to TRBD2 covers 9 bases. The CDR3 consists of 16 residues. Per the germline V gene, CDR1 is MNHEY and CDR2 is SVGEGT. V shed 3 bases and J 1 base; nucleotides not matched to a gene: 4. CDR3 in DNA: TGTGCCAGCAGTTATGGCGGGAGGGCTTCCTACAATGAGCAGTTCTTC. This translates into CASSYGGRASYNEQFF.

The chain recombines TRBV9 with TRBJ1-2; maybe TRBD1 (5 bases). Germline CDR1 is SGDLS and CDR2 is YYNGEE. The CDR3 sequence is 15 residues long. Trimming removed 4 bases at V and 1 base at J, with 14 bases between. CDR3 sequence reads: CASSSQGSGNYGYTF. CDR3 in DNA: TGTGCCAGCAGCTCGCAGGGTTCTGGTAACTATGGCTACACCTTC.

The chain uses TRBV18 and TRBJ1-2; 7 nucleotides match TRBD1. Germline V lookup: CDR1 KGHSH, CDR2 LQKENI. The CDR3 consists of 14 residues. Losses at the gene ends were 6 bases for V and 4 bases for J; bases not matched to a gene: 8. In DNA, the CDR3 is TGTGCCAGCTCCTTATCGGGGACAGCCTATGGCTACACCTTC. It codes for CASSLSGTAYGYTF.

For the CDR3, the DNA is TGTGCCTGGAGTCCCGGGACAGCGAGCTCCTACGAGCAGTACTTC. It specifies CAWSPGTASSYEQYF. The chain uses TRBV30 and TRBJ2-7, with TRBD1 identical over 7 bases. V lost 2 bases to trimming and J lost 0 bases; unmatched junction nucleotides: 7. The germline CDR1 and CDR2 sequences are GTSNPN and SVGIG (reference sequence). This CDR3 is built from 15 residues. The variable domain in full, completed from reference TRBV30 and TRBJ2-7, reads SQTIHQWPATLVQPVGSPLSLECTVEGTSNPNLYWYRQAAGRGLQLLFYSVGIGQISSEVPQNLSASRPQDRQFILSSKKLLLSDSGFYLCAWSPGTASSYEQYFGPGTRLTVT.

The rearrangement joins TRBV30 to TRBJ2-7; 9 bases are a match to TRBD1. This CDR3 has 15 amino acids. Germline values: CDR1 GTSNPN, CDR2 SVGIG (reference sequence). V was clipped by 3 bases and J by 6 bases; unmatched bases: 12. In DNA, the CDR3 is TGTGCCTGGAGAGTAACCGGGACAGGGCTCGCCGAGCAGTACTTC. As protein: CAWRVTGTGLAEQYF. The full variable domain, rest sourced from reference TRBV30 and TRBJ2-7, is SQTIHQWPATLVQPVGSPLSLECTVEGTSNPNLYWYRQAAGRGLQLLFYSVGIGQISSEVPQNLSASRPQDRQFILSSKKLLLSDSGFYLCAWRVTGTGLAEQYFGPGTRLTVT.

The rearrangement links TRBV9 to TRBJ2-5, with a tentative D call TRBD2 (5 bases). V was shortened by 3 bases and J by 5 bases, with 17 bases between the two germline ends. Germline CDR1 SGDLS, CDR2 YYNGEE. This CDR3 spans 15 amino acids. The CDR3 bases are TGTGCCAGCAGCGCCCGCCCGGGAACGCAGGAGACCCAGTACTTC. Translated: CASSARPGTQETQYF. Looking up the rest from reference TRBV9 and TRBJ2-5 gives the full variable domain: DSGVTQTPKHLITATGQRVTLRCSPRSGDLSVYWYQQSLDQGLQFLIQYYNGEERAKGNILERFSAQQFPDLHSELNLSSLELGDSALYFCASSARPGTQETQYFGPGTRLLVL.

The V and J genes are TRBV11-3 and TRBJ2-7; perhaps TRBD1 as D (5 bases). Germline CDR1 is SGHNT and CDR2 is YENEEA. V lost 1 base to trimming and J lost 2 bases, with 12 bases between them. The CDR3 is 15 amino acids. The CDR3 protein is CASSLGQGRTYEQYF. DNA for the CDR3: TGTGCCAGCAGCTTAGGGCAGGGTAGAACCTACGAGCAGTACTTC.

CDR3 sequence reads: CASQQGSNTEAFF. As DNA, the CDR3 is TGTGCCAGCCAGCAGGGATCGAACACTGAAGCTTTCTTT. The chain combines TRBV18 with TRBJ1-1; perhaps TRBD1 as D (5 bases). CDR3 length: 13 residues. V was shortened by 8 bases and J by 1 base, with 11 bases between the two germline ends. Germline lookup yields CDR1 KGHSH and CDR2 LQKENI.

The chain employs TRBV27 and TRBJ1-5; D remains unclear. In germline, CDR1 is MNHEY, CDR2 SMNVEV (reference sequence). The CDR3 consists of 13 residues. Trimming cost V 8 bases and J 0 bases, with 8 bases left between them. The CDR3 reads CASGWSSNQPQHF. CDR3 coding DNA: TGTGCCAGCGGCTGGAGTAGCAATCAGCCCCAGCATTTT.

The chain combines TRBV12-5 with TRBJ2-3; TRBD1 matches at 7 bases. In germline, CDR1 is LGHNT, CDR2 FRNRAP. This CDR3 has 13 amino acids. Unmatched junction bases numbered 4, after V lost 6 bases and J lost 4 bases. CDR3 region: CASGTGWADTQYF. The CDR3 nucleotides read TGTGCTAGTGGGACAGGGTGGGCAGATACGCAGTATTTT.

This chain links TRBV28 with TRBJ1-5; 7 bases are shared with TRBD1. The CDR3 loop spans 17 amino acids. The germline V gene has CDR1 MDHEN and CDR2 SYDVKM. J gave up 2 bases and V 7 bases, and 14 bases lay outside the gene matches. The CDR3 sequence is CASTEPRTGKGNQPQHF. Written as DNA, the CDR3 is TGTGCCAGCACCGAACCAAGGACAGGCAAAGGCAATCAGCCCCAGCATTTT.

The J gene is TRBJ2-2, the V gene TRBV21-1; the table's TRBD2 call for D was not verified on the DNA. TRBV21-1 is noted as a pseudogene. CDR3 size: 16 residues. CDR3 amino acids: CASSKVSDSNTGELFF. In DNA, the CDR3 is TGTGCCAGCAGCAAGGTCTCCGACTCGAACACCGGGGAGCTGTTTTTT.

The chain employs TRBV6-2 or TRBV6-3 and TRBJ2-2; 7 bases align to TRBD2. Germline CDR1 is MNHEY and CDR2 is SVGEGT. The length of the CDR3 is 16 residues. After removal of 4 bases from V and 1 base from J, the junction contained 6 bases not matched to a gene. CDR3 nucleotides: TGTGCCAGCAGTTCCCCTGCGGGGGTGAACACCGGGGAGCTGTTTTTT. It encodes CASSSPAGVNTGELFF.

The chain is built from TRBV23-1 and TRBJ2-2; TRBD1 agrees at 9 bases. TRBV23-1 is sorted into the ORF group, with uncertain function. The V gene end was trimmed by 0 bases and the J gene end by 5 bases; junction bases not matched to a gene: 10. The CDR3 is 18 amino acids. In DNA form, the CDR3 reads TGCGCCAGCAGTCAATCGGGGGGGACAGGGTCCGTGACCGGGGAGCTGTTTTTT. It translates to CASSQSGGTGSVTGELFF.